This is a list of T cell receptor beta chains from one sample in a study of blood T cell repertoires in COVID-19. The method was immunoSEQ multiplex PCR; TCRdb's version includes in-frame clones alone and lacks a portion of them. The sample includes about 300,000 clones, around 90% of them seen just once. The material sequenced was peripheral blood. The receptors come from a man aged 18-30 years who had recovered from COVID-19. The CDR3 runs from the conserved cysteine through the conserved F or W.

>TRBV2|TRBJ1-1|14
CASTITGDHTEAFF
>TRBV6-2/TRBV6-3|TRBJ1-1|13
CASSFGGGAEAFF
>TRBV5-4|TRBJ2-1|14
CASSSGAGYNEQFF
>TRBV19|TRBJ2-1|14
CASSITGSYNEQFF
>TRBV7-9|TRBJ1-1|14
CASKRQGANTEAFF
>TRBV5-6|TRBJ1-2|13
CASSFARNYGYTF
>TRBV19|TRBJ2-5|13
CASSIDRRETQYF
>TRBV18|TRBJ2-1|17
CASSPPYRGLVRNEQFF
>TRBV6-2/TRBV6-3|TRBJ1-6|16
CASSYSGSRQGSPLHF
>TRBV7-2|TRBJ1-2|14
CASSLLLGSGGYTF
>TRBV6-2/TRBV6-3|TRBJ2-7|16
CASSYSTTEGTYEQYF
>TRBV18|TRBJ1-1|17
CASSPPYTGGGVTEAFF
>TRBV7-2|TRBJ2-7|14
CASSFDRGSYEQYF
>TRBV9|TRBJ2-5|16
CASSVAGGATGETQYF
>TRBV3-1/TRBV3-2|TRBJ2-1|15
CASSQETGIYNEQFF
>TRBV7-9|TRBJ2-5|14
CASSFWTGPETQYF
>TRBV7-9|TRBJ2-4|16
CASSPPGLVAKNIQYF
>TRBV6-1|TRBJ2-7|15
CASSELRTGSNEQYF
>TRBV5-1|TRBJ2-2|14
CASRWFGNTGELFF
>TRBV7-9|TRBJ2-1|14
CASRGAGVYNEQFF
>TRBV6-2/TRBV6-3|TRBJ2-1|17
CASSSFGPLNQYNEQFF
>TRBV9|TRBJ2-3|18
CASSSKVGLADSTDTQYF
>TRBV29-1|TRBJ2-5|16
CSVEGLTGGVQETQYF
>TRBV6-5|TRBJ2-1|15
CASSYPGTGGNEQFF
>TRBV6-1|TRBJ1-5|15
CASSELSRGYQPQHF
>TRBV6-2/TRBV6-3|TRBJ2-7|14
CASSPGTGYYEQYF
>TRBV6-5|TRBJ1-6|12
CASSRDRESLHF
>TRBV6-2/TRBV6-3|TRBJ2-7|14
CASSPWTGTEEQYF
>TRBV29-1|TRBJ2-1|15
CSVELAGGPYNEQFF
>TRBV7-6|TRBJ1-6|15
CASSSQGGYNSPLHF
>TRBV5-8|TRBJ1-2|14
CASSFGQGLYGYTF
>TRBV6-2/TRBV6-3|TRBJ2-7|17
CASSYLLLAGVSYEQYF
>TRBV10-1|TRBJ2-7|16
CASSEGLAGVGYEQYF
>TRBV19|TRBJ1-1|14
CASSILDRDTEAFF
>TRBV18|TRBJ1-5|17
CASSPDEGEVSNQPQHF
>TRBV21-1|TRBJ2-7|16
CASSKAARVAPHEQYF
>TRBV29-1|TRBJ2-1|15
CSVGDPDLGIYEQFF
>TRBV10-3|TRBJ2-1|14
CAIMRDSSYNEQFF
>TRBV24-1|TRBJ2-1|12
CATSSAYNEQFF
>TRBV19|TRBJ2-7|14
CASSKQGAPYEQYF
>TRBV27|TRBJ1-2|14
CASSRRGGTYGYTF
>TRBV7-2|TRBJ2-7|15
CASRNRGGASYEQYF
>TRBV29-1|TRBJ2-3|14
CSVGTSGGTDTQYF
>TRBV12-5|TRBJ2-7|13
CASGRDSSYEQYF
>TRBV4-3|TRBJ1-2|18
CASSQEWDRGRVDYGYTF
>TRBV29-1|TRBJ2-3|13
CSAPGQGGDTQYF
>TRBV14|TRBJ2-2|18
CASSQEGARTRVTGELFF
>TRBV4-1|TRBJ1-6|18
CASSQDGVSLARNSPLHF
>TRBV30|TRBJ1-1|12
CAWSVRGTEAFF
>TRBV27|TRBJ2-1|16
CASSPRQGSSYNEQFF
>TRBV10-1|TRBJ2-6|19
CASSESKVGQGTGANVLTF